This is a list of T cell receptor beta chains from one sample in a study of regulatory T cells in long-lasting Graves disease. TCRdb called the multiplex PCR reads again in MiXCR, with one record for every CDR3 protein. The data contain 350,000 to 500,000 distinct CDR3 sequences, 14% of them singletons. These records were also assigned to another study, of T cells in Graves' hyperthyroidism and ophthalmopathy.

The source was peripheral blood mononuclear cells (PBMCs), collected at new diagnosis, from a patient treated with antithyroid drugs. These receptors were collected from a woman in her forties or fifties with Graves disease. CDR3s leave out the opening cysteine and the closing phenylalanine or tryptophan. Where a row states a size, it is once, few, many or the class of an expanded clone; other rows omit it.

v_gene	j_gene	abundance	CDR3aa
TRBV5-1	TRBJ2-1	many	ASSLVGGRVNEQF
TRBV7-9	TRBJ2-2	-	ASSLKSGVTGELF
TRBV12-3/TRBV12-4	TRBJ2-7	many	ASRGLAGVTYEQY
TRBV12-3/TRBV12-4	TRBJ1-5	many	ASSYSPARNNQPQH
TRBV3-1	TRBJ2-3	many	ASSQGTSGTSTDTQY
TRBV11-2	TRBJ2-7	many	ASSLNFYEQY
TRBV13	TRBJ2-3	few	ASSLGPGTPTADTQY
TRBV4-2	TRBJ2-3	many	ASSQGVGAGDTQY
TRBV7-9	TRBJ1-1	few	ASSHPGIGAEAF
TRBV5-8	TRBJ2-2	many	ASSLPTGDRGAGELF
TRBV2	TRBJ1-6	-	ASSGRGSYNSPLH
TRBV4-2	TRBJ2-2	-	ASSQSTGLGTGELF
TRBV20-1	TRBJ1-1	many	SARGFRGSQAF
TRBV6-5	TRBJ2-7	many	ASSSDRGSSYEQY
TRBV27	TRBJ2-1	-	ASSLQLYSYNEQF
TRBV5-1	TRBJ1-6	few	ASSLRSSLENSPLH
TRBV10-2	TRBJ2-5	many	ASRTGTGGVETQY
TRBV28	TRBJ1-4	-	ASSFRRTNEKLF
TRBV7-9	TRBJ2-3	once	ASGYRVTKWNTQY
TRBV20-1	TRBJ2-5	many	SAKNILGNQETQY
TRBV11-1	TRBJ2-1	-	ASSRAGYNEQF
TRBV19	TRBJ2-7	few	ASRASGYEQY
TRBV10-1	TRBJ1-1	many	ASSGESGTEAF
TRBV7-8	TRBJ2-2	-	ASSLTLSGTGELF
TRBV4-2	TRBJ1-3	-	ASSQVSDGNTIY
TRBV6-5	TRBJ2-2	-	ASSYIAANTGELF
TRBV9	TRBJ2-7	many	ASSVDVSYEQY
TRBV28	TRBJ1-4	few	ASRGWATNEKLF
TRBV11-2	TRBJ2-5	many	ASSLEGVETQY
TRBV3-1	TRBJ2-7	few	ASSQGDSEQY
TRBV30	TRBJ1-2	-	AWSTGQGAGDGYT
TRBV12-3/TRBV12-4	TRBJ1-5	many	ASSPSISQPQH
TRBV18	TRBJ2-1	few	ASSPPPGIRDEQL
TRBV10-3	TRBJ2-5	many	AISDTSGKQETQY
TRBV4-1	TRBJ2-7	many	ASSQDSTPEAEQY
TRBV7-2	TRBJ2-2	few	ASSLGSSGNTGELF
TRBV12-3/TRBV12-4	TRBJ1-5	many	ASRWTGRLVGNQPQH
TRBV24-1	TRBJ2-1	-	ATRGDYHNEQF
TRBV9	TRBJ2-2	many	ASSAGQGGTGELF
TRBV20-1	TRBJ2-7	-	SAADVQSYEQY
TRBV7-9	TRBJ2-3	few	AEERGLAGDITDTQY
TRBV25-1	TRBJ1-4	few	ASSSDNGHEKLF
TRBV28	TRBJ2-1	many	ASRSPGQGTGSEQF
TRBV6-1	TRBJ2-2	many	ASSINGQNTGELF
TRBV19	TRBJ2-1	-	ASRETYNEQF
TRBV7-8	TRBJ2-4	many	ASSQGTGGAKNIQY
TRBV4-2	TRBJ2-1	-	ASSQPVAGGGNNEQL
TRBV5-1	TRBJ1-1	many	ASSPEQSARTEAF
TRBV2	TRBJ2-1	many	ASSTLEVVNEQF
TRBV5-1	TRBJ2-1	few	ASSLEQFWPYNEQF
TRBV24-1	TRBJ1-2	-	ATSDPPGHPDYT
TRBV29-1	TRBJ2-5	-	SVGTGEETQY
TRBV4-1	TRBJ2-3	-	ASSQDENTQY
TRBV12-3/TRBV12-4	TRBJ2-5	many	ASSLAKETQY
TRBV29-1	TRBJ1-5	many	SVVTGNSNQPQH